These 19 T cell receptor beta chains originate from one sample sequenced in a study of control samples from healthy donors and cancer patients. Measured with immunoSEQ multiplex PCR; TCRdb has only the in-frame clones, and not every one. The sample contains 150,000 to 200,000 clones, 85% to 95% of which appear only once. The sequencing input was blood. The receptor source for this set is a young man in good health.

The chain has TRBV5-5 and TRBJ1-6, with TRBD1 matching over 10 bases. The J segment lost 7 bases and the V segment lost 4 bases, leaving 11 bases of the junction unmatched. CDR3 size: 17 residues. Looked up from germline, CDR1 is SGHKS and CDR2 is YYEKEE (reference sequence). The CDR3 DNA sequence: TGTGCCAGCAGCCTGAAGACAGGGGGCGTTTCGAATTCACCCCTCCACTTT. Residues: CASSLKTGGVSNSPLHF.

The genes are TRBV2 and TRBJ1-2; D is possibly TRBD1 (6 bases). The V end was cut by 5 bases, the J end by 8 bases, with 21 bases between. CDR3 length: 15 residues. CDR1 and CDR2 (germline): SNHLY, FYNNEI. This chain's CDR3 is CASSNDRPTKEGYTF. As DNA, the CDR3 is TGTGCCAGCAGTAACGACAGGCCCACTAAAGAGGGCTACACCTTC.

The chain combines TRBV28 with TRBJ1-6, with D unclear. The CDR3 runs to 14 residues. Per germline, CDR1 MDHEN and CDR2 SYDVKM. V was clipped by 5 bases and J by 4 bases, with 9 bases between them. The CDR3 reads CASSPRNYNSPLHF. The CDR3 DNA reads as TGTGCCAGCAGTCCCAGGAATTATAATTCACCCCTCCACTTT.

The sample holds one count of this clone. The same CDR3 arises from other DNA sequences in this sample as well. The chain is built from TRBV12-3 or TRBV12-4 and TRBJ2-7; a possible D gene is TRBD2 (5 bases). The CDR3 runs 12 residues. V lost 3 bases, J lost 7 bases, and 10 bases lay in between. This CDR3 reads CASSFGRGEQYF. The CDR3 bases are TGTGCCAGCAGTTTCGGACGAGGGGAGCAGTACTTC.

The chain couples TRBV27 to TRBJ1-4, with D perhaps matching TRBD1 (5 bases). Trimming stripped 4 bases from V and 4 bases from J, with 13 bases between. Germline V gene sequence: CDR1 MNHEY, CDR2 SMNVEV (reference sequence). The CDR3 covers 15 residues. CDR3 residues: CASSSLGGDNEKLFF. The CDR3 DNA is TGTGCCAGCAGTTCCCTCGGGGGGGATAATGAAAAACTGTTTTTT.

CDR3: CASGLVRTTEDIYEQYF. The DNA of the CDR3 is TGTGCTAGTGGTTTGGTCCGAACGACGGAGGACATCTACGAGCAGTACTTC. The chain links TRBV12-5 to TRBJ2-7; D possibly uses TRBD1 or TRBD2 (5 bases each). V was trimmed by 0 bases and J by 3 bases, leaving 18 bases between them. CDR1 LGHNT and CDR2 FRNRAP come from the germline V gene. The CDR3 is made up of 17 amino acids.

CDR3 sequence (DNA): TGTGCCAGCAGCTACCTCAGCCCTGGAAACACCATATATTTT. Its translation is CASSYLSPGNTIYF. V usage is TRBV7-9 and J usage is TRBJ1-3, with D unclear. CDR1 and CDR2 (germline): SEHNR, FQNEAQ (reference sequence). The CDR3 is 14 residues long. Trimming left V 4 bases short and J 2 bases short, with 9 bases between.

About this clone itself: Additional DNA sequences in this sample encode the identical CDR3. The V gene is TRBV19, the J gene TRBJ1-1; no reliable D call. The CDR3 sequence is 12 residues long. Per germline, CDR1 LNHDA and CDR2 SQIVND (reference sequence). Trimming cost V 1 base and J 5 bases, with 5 bases left between them. CDR3 DNA sequence: TGTGCCAGTAGTATAGGTAGGACTGAAGCTTTCTTT. As protein: CASSIGRTEAFF.

Comments on this clone: Different DNA sequences within this sample yield the same CDR3. V and J are TRBV5-6 and TRBJ1-1; D is possibly TRBD1 (5 bases). Germline CDR1 SGHDT, CDR2 YYEEEE. CDR3 length: 14 amino acids. V was clipped by 0 bases and J by 1 base, with 7 bases between them. CDR3 protein: CASSLVGGNTEAFF. The CDR3 nucleotides are TGTGCCAGCAGCTTGGTTGGGGGGAACACTGAAGCTTTCTTT.

The chain uses TRBV18 and TRBJ2-1, with D tentatively TRBD1 (5 bases). V lost 4 bases and J lost 4, with 14 bases in between. The CDR3 runs 15 residues. Germline V gene lookup returns CDR1 KGHSH and CDR2 LQKENI. The CDR3 region has the DNA TGTGCCAGCTCACTTGGACACCCCGATTACAATGAGCAGTTCTTC. Its translation: CASSLGHPDYNEQFF.

The rearrangement uses TRBV7-6 and TRBJ1-1; no reliable D call. V dropped 2 bases and J dropped 5 bases, with 9 bases sitting between them. CDR1 and CDR2 from the germline V gene are SGHVS and FNYEAQ. CDR3 length: 13 amino acids. The DNA of the CDR3 is TGTGCCAGCAGCTTAACCGAAGGGACTGAAGCTTTCTTT. Translation: CASSLTEGTEAFF.

The J gene is TRBJ2-3, the V gene TRBV24-1; unclear D gene. The V gene lost 5 bases and the J gene lost 0 bases, with 8 bases spanning the gap. CDR1 and CDR2 (germline): KGHDR, SFDVKD. The CDR3 spans 14 residues. CDR3 sequence reads: CATSGVESTDTQYF. The CDR3 region has the DNA TGTGCCACCAGTGGTGTAGAAAGCACAGATACGCAGTATTTT.

This rearrangement joins TRBV5-1 to TRBJ1-5; D is unclear. Germline V CDR1 and CDR2: SGHRS, YFSETQ. Trimming pared 3 bases from V and 1 base from J, leaving 8 bases between. The CDR3 is 14 amino acids. CDR3 sequence (DNA): TGCGCCAGCAGCTCGATCGTGAGCAATCAGCCCCAGCATTTT. Translation: CASSSIVSNQPQHF.

This clone was detected only once. This rearrangement joins TRBV28 to TRBJ1-1; TRBD1 matches 9 bases. CDR1 is MDHEN, CDR2 SYDVKM, per germline. The CDR3 loop spans 14 amino acids. The trim removed 5 bases at V and 8 bases at J, leaving 9 bases unmatched. The CDR3 nucleotides read TGTGCCAGCAGTGAGGGACAGGGTTGGTTGGAAGCTTTCTTT. It encodes CASSEGQGWLEAFF.

The chain is built from TRBV6-4 and TRBJ2-1; possible D gene TRBD2, 6 bases. The CDR3 loop spans 13 amino acids. Germline CDR1 reads MRHNA; CDR2 reads SNTAGT. V dropped 4 bases and J dropped 3 bases, with 7 bases sitting between them. The CDR3 protein is CASSVGGYNEQFF. The DNA for the CDR3 is TGTGCCAGCAGTGTGGGGGGCTACAATGAGCAGTTCTTC.

This chain joins TRBV11-2 and TRBJ2-7, with a tentative D call TRBD2 (6 bases). Between the trimmed V and J ends, which lost 5 bases and 1 base, there was a span of 15 bases. Germline V lookup: CDR1 SGHAT, CDR2 FQNNGV. CDR3 length: 15 amino acids. CDR3 region: CASSAQIGGSYEQYF. In DNA, the CDR3 is TGTGCCAGCAGCGCTCAGATTGGAGGGTCCTACGAGCAGTACTTC. Full variable domain (missing parts from reference TRBV11-2 and TRBJ2-7): EAGVAQSPRYKIIEKRQSVAFWCNPISGHATLYWYQQILGQGPKLLIQFQNNGVVDDSQLPKDRFSAERLKGVDSTLKIQPAKLEDSAVYLCASSAQIGGSYEQYFGPGTRLTVT.

The chain is built from TRBV13 and TRBJ2-3; the D is unclear. The CDR3 contains 11 residues. Germline lookup yields CDR1 PRHDT and CDR2 FYEKMQ (reference sequence). The V and J ends lost 6 bases and 5 bases respectively, with 6 bases between them. The CDR3: CASRGGDTQYF. The CDR3 region has the DNA TGTGCCAGCAGGGGCGGAGATACGCAGTATTTT.

The rearrangement uses TRBV27 and TRBJ2-3; 10 bases fit TRBD2. The trim removed 0 bases at V and 2 bases at J, leaving 8 bases unmatched. The CDR3 extends over 18 amino acids. The germline V gene encodes CDR1 MNHEY and CDR2 SMNVEV (reference sequence). CDR3 sequence: CASSLSNLAGAHTDTQYF. The DNA of the CDR3 is TGTGCCAGCAGTTTATCGAACCTAGCGGGGGCTCACACAGATACGCAGTATTTT.

This clone was seen a single time. DNA of the CDR3: TGTGCCATCAGTGAGTCGAGGCAGGGGGCGAGGGAGCAGTACTTC. It encodes CAISESRQGAREQYF. V usage is TRBV10-3 and J usage is TRBJ2-7, with 8 bases matching TRBD1. Germline assignment: CDR1 ENHRY and CDR2 SYGVKD. Losses at the gene ends were 0 bases for V and 7 bases for J; bases not matched to a gene: 8. CDR3 length equals 15 residues.